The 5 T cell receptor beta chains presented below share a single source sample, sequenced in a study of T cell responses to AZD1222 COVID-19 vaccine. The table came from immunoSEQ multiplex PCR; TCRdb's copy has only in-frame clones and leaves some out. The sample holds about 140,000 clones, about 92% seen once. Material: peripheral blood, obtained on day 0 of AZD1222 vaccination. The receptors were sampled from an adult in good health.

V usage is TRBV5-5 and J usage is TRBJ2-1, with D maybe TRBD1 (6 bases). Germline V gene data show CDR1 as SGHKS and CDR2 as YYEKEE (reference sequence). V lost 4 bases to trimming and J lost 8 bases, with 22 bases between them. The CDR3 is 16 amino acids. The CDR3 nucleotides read TGTGCCAGCAGCGTCCAGGGGATACGGGGATGGGATGAGCAGTTCTTC. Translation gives CASSVQGIRGWDEQFF.

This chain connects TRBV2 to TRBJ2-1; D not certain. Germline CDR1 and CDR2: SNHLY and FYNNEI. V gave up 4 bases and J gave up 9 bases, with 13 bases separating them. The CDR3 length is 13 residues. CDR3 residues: CASSVGPGSEQFF. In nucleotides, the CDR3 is TGTGCCAGCAGTGTAGGGCCCGGCAGTGAGCAGTTCTTC. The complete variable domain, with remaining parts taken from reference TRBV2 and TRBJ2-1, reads EPEVTQTPSHQVTQMGQEVILRCVPISNHLYFYWYRQILGQKVEFLVSFYNNEISEKSEIFDDQFSVERPDGSNFTLKIRSTKLEDSAMYFCASSVGPGSEQFFGPGTRLTVL.

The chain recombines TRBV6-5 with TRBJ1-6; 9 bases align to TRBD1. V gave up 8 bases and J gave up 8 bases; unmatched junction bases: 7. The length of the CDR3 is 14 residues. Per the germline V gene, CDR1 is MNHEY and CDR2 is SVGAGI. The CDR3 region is CASRERTGDSPLHF. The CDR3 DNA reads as TGTGCCAGCCGGGAGAGGACAGGGGATTCACCCCTCCACTTT.

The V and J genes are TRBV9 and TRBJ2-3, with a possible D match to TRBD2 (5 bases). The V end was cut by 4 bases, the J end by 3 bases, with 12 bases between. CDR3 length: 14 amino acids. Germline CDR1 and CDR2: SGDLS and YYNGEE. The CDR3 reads CASSLGRLTDTQYF. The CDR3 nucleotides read TGTGCCAGCAGCCTAGGCCGACTAACAGATACGCAGTATTTT.

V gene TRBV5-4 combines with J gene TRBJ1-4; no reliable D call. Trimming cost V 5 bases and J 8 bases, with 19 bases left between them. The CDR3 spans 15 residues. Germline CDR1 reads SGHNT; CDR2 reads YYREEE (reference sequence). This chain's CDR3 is CASRKNRDFDEKLFF. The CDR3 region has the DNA TGTGCCAGCAGAAAAAACCGCGACTTCGACGAAAAACTGTTTTTT. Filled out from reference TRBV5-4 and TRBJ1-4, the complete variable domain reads ETGVTQSPTHLIKTRGQQVTLRCSSQSGHNTVSWYQQALGQGPQFIFQYYREEENGRGNFPPRFSGLQFPNYSSELNVNALELDDSALYLCASRKNRDFDEKLFFGSGTQLSVL.